The 12 T cell receptor beta chains presented below share a single source sample, sequenced in a study of T cells in localized non-small cell lung cancer. The data were produced by immunoSEQ multiplex PCR, yet TCRdb's version contains in-frame clones alone and is incomplete. The sample holds some 36,000 clones; around 86% are singletons and the top ten take roughly 5.4%. Sample: peripheral blood mononuclear cells, taken before any cancer treatment. The receptors shown here come from a male donor at least 60 years old with stage II lung adenocarcinoma.

The CDR3 DNA sequence: TGTGCCTGGACCGGATCGGCGGGTGGCTACACCTTC. It translates to CAWTGSAGGYTF. V and J are TRBV30 and TRBJ1-2; D unresolved. This CDR3 comprises 12 residues. The germline V gene has CDR1 GTSNPN and CDR2 SVGIG (reference sequence). Between the trimmed V and J ends, which lost 4 bases and 7 bases, there was a span of 13 bases.

The chain couples TRBV4-1 to TRBJ1-1; D is undetermined. The CDR3 has 15 residues. Germline loops: CDR1 MGHRA, CDR2 YSYEKL. The ends were cut back, 0 bases at V and 3 bases at J, with 11 bases in the middle. The chain's CDR3 is CASSQDVGSHTEAFF. CDR3 coding DNA: TGCGCCAGCAGCCAAGATGTTGGGTCCCACACTGAAGCTTTCTTT.

This chain's CDR3 is CASSLSSGSGIDEQFF. CDR3 coding DNA: TGTGCCAGCAGCTTATCTAGCGGGAGCGGGATAGATGAGCAGTTCTTC. The rearrangement links TRBV11-3 to TRBJ2-1; 10 bases fit TRBD2. The germline V gene has CDR1 SGHNT and CDR2 YENEEA. CDR3 size: 16 residues. V was pared by 2 bases and J by 8 bases, with 9 bases of the junction left unmatched.

The rearrangement links TRBV18 to TRBJ1-5; D remains ambiguous. Germline V lookup: CDR1 KGHSH, CDR2 LQKENI. The CDR3 sequence is 15 residues long. Trimming took 3 bases from V and 4 from J, leaving 13 bases between them. The CDR3 loop reads CASSPSSGMNQPQHF. In nucleotides, the CDR3 is TGTGCCAGCTCACCTAGTTCGGGAATGAATCAGCCCCAGCATTTT.

V and J are TRBV11-3 and TRBJ2-5; a possible D gene is TRBD1 (5 bases). Germline lookup yields CDR1 SGHNT and CDR2 YENEEA. Trimming removed 1 base from V and 3 bases from J, with 6 bases in between. The CDR3 loop spans 13 amino acids. This chain's CDR3 is CASSLAREETQYF. CDR3 nucleotide sequence: TGTGCCAGCAGCTTAGCCAGGGAAGAGACCCAGTACTTC.

The rearrangement joins TRBV6-1 to TRBJ1-1; no firm D call. Per germline, CDR1 MNHNS and CDR2 SASEGT. The CDR3 is 14 amino acids. V lost 2 bases and J lost 1, with 8 bases in between. CDR3 in DNA: TGTGCCAGCAGTGAAACCAGAACGAACACTGAAGCTTTCTTT. This sequence encodes CASSETRTNTEAFF.

The rearrangement joins TRBV19 to TRBJ1-1, with unresolved D. The CDR3 sequence is 12 residues long. V lost 4 bases and J 4 bases, leaving 7 bases between the germline ends. Germline assignment: CDR1 LNHDA and CDR2 SQIVND (reference sequence). CDR3 sequence (DNA): TGTGCCAGTAGTAGAGGGAGCACTGAAGCTTTCTTT. Translating it yields CASSRGSTEAFF.

The chain is built from TRBV9 and TRBJ2-7; the D call may be TRBD1 or TRBD2 (5 bases each). Looked up from germline, CDR1 is SGDLS and CDR2 is YYNGEE. V dropped 4 bases and J dropped 5 bases, with 13 bases sitting between them. This CDR3 is built from 13 residues. The CDR3 region has the DNA TGTGCCAGCAGCCCCCTGGGGCGGGACGAGCAGTACTTC. It yields the protein CASSPLGRDEQYF.

This chain joins TRBV2 and TRBJ1-1; 10 bases align to TRBD1. Germline loops: CDR1 SNHLY, CDR2 FYNNEI. CDR3 length equals 13 residues. After removal of 6 bases from V and 5 bases from J, the junction contained 3 bases not matched to a gene. The DNA of the CDR3 is TGTGCCAGCAGGGGACAGGGGCGTACTGAAGCTTTCTTT. Translated: CASRGQGRTEAFF.

This clone occurred a few times. This chain uses TRBV5-1 with TRBJ2-5; D gene uncertain. CDR1 and CDR2 from the germline V gene are SGHRS and YFSETQ. Trimming removed 0 bases from V and 1 base from J, with 1 base in between. The CDR3 contains 12 residues. The CDR3 reads CASSLAQETQYF. DNA of the CDR3: TGCGCCAGCAGCTTGGCCCAAGAGACCCAGTACTTC.

The V and J genes are TRBV29-1 and TRBJ2-1; 10 bases fit TRBD2. The germline CDR1 and CDR2 sequences are SQVTM and ANQGSEA. This CDR3 is built from 14 residues. V dropped 4 bases and J dropped 2; count of bases not matched to a gene: 2. The CDR3 sequence: CSVGLAGAYNEQFF. CDR3 DNA sequence: TGCAGCGTTGGCCTAGCGGGAGCCTACAATGAGCAGTTCTTC.

The gene calls are TRBV9 and TRBJ2-3, with 8 bases fitting TRBD2. The CDR3 extends over 16 amino acids. Germline V gives CDR1 SGDLS, CDR2 YYNGEE. The junction had 7 bases not matched to a gene; V was cut back by 0 bases and J by 4 bases. The CDR3 loop is CASSVGPGGAPDTQYF. The CDR3 DNA reads TGTGCCAGCAGCGTAGGCCCGGGAGGGGCTCCAGATACGCAGTATTTT.